The clone carrying this T cell receptor beta chain was seen only a few times. V was clipped by 0 bases and J by 8 bases, with 13 bases between them. This CDR3 region has 14 residues. Germline CDR1 reads LNHDA; CDR2 reads SQIVND (reference sequence). This sample stems from a study of blood T cell repertoires in COVID-19. Clones were sequenced by immunoSEQ multiplex PCR, and TCRdb holds only the in-frame ones, with some missing. The table lists tens of thousands of clones, 82% of them singletons. The sequenced sample was peripheral blood. The sequence was collected from a man at least 80 years old with acute or convalescent COVID-19. V gene TRBV19 combines with J gene TRBJ1-2; D is perhaps TRBD1 (6 bases). The CDR3 DNA is TGTGCCAGTAGTATAGACCCAGGGGCATGGGGCTACACCTTC. This gives the protein CASSIDPGAWGYTF.